The clone carrying this TCR beta chain was observed many times. Its matching antigen is unknown. The sample comes from a study of beta chain features in type 1 diabetes. Study at large: All samples together contributed 100 million to 120 million sorted cells for examination.

V lost 4 bases, J lost 4 bases, and 6 bases stayed unmatched. CDR1 is SGHAT and CDR2 is FQNNGV in the germline V gene. CDR3 size: 14 residues. TCRB transcripts that were expressed got sequenced, as all of the isolated RNA had been reverse transcribed. Repertoires were generated with immunoSEQ multiplex PCR, while TCRdb's copy carries only in-frame clones and drops some. The sample contains over 150,000 clones, less than 9.5% of which appear only once. Staining for CD45RO/CCR7/CD25/CD127/CD95/CD27 allowed sorting of CD4+ naive, central memory, regulatory and stem cell-like memory cells. General study points: Type 1 diabetes patients had TCRB CDR3s that were shorter (moderately but significantly so) in all four CD4+ subsets. Cells with high TCR expression could be over-represented when cDNA is sequenced.

This chain links TRBV11-2 with TRBJ2-5; 7 bases are shared with TRBD1. The receptor comes from a woman aged 40 to 50 with type 1 diabetes. What was sequenced was central memory CD4+ T cells from blood. CDR3 nucleotides: TGTGCCAGCAGCTCCTCGACAGGGAGAGAGACCCAGTACTTC. Translating it yields CASSSSTGRETQYF.